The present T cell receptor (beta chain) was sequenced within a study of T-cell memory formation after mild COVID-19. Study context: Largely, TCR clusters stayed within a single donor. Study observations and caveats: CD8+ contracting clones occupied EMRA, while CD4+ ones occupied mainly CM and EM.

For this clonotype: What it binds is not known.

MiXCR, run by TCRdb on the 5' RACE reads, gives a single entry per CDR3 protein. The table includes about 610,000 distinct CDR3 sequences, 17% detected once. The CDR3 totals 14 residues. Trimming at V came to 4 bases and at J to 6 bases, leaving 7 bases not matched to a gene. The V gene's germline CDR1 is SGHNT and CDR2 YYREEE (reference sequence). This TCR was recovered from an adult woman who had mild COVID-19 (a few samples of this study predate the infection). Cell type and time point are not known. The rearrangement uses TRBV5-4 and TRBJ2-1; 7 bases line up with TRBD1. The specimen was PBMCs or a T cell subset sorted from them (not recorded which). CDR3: CASSVPTGSNEQFF. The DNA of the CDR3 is TGTGCCAGCAGCGTCCCGACAGGGAGCAATGAGCAGTTCTTC.